This entry concerns a single T cell receptor beta chain. Its antigen is currently not known. The V and J ends are trimmed by 5 bases and 0 bases, leaving 17 bases between them. The CDR3 measures 17 amino acids from cysteine to phenylalanine. CDR3 DNA only is kept here, 51 bases in frame from base 1. In the germline V gene, CDR1 corresponds to SGHAT and CDR2 to FQNNGV. The library was prepared using the immunoSEQ multiplex PCR assay. A mixture of 60 forward primers for TCR Vbeta segments and 13 reverse primers for TCR Jbeta segments was used in the multiplex PCR. The CDR3 region of rearranged TCR beta genes was amplified from genomic DNA by a multiplex PCR assay. Amplified TCR beta libraries were sequenced as 87-base-pair reads on the Illumina HiSeq System. Under the source paper's analysis protocol: A later analysis counted about 80 million unique TCR beta chains across the 600 to 850 repertoires, and approximately 11 million of these chains were shared by at least two donors. To remove PCR and sequencing errors, raw reads were error-corrected and collapsed into unique sequences using a nearest-neighbor algorithm that merged closely related sequences. Alignment of CDR3 sequences to IMGT reference sequences was used to assign V, D and J gene segments. Each retained sequence needed at least a six-nucleotide match to both a V gene segment and a J gene segment. A rearrangement was called productive if the CDR3 had no stop codons and remained in frame with V and J, and every other rearrangement was called non-productive. CDR3 was defined according to IMGT convention as the region running from the second conserved V-encoded cysteine to the conserved J-encoded phenylalanine. The earlier analysis of about 610 of the donors excluded sequences that lacked an unambiguous match to a single V gene segment. In an earlier analysis of approximately 590 of the donors, a V segment was called functional when productive rearrangements were above 56.7%, and segregating when the standard deviation between donors exceeded 5%. A statistical classification framework was built for diagnosing cytomegalovirus status from the catalog of TCR beta chain sequences. In a later analysis, V and J genes were assigned by comparing TCR nucleotide sequences against IMGT/GENE-DB human TR gene sequences. Using the TCRdist pipeline, a later analysis assigned CDR3 sequences along with most-parsimonious VDJ recombination scenarios. In a later analysis, each TCR beta chain was defined by its CDR3 amino acid sequence together with its V-gene family, and reads lacking a unique V-gene family were excluded. To address suspected cross-contamination and a sequencing artifact, a later analysis removed several hundred highly shared, low-generation-probability nucleotide sequences. In a later analysis, a clonal expansion index for each public chain was calculated from normalized within-repertoire ranks of inferred template counts. In a later analysis, generation probabilities were computed with a VDJ recombination model fitted to out-of-frame rearrangements, and the resulting probabilities were checked against IGoR. In a later analysis, hypergeometric tests were used to score TCR-TCR, TCR-HLA and TCR-CMV co-occurrence, with a repertoire-size bias correction applied to TCR pairs. To estimate false discovery rates, a later analysis permuted the HLA or CMV assignments 20 times. In a later analysis, co-occurring TCRs were grouped with DBSCAN, and TCRdist sequence similarity was added when clustering was performed within HLA-allele-positive subsets. Co-occurrence clustering excluded repertoires with fewer than 30,000 or more than 120,000 public chains, plus five with anomalous nucleotide sharing. TCRdb provides this immuneACCESS table in a form limited to in-frame rearrangements. Some clones are lacking; in checked studies, under half of them reflect an unresolved V gene, and why the rest are absent is not known. V, J and clone size are those of that table, while D and trimming were read from the DNA. The sample table includes about 67,000 clones. 15% of the sample belongs to the ten largest clones.

This record comes from a study of cytomegalovirus exposure and HLA in healthy donors (dated by TCRdb to about 2017). At the level of the whole study: In an earlier analysis of under 750 of the donors, around 290 Gb of sequence data and 117 million unique TCR beta sequences from 180 million or so T cells were reported. An early release covering roughly 640 HLA-typed donors comprised 250 to 350 gigabases of sequencing data and tens of millions of unique TCR sequences. Along with the roughly 670-subject first cohort, a separate validation cohort of over a hundred different subjects was used. Typing coverage differed by locus: A, B, C, DRB1 and DQB1 were typed in roughly 620-630 donors, DQA1 in about 550, DPA1 in 606, and DPB1 in 400 to 490. Across approximately 420 genotyped donors of the cohort, an average of about 250,000 unique TCR beta nucleotide sequences per donor were sequenced, and roughly a sixth of those sequences were non-productive. All discovery cohort repertoires had been generated on a single sequencing platform. Both class I and class II loci were covered by HLA typing, at four-digit resolution. A handful of DR-DQ haplotypes were handled as single units for association and clustering because linkage in the cohort was strong. To decide whether each TCR beta V gene segment behaved as functional or pseudogenic, an earlier analysis of 587 of the donors relied on high-throughput TCR beta sequencing. The aim of the study was to test whether cataloging public T cell receptors could identify signatures of past pathogen exposure. In a later analysis, previously published TCR beta repertoires from 550 to 750 donors were re-analyzed and high-resolution HLA genotyping was added so that TCR occurrence patterns could be studied. The study profiled the T cell repertoires of more than 500 subjects by immunosequencing and related them to cytomegalovirus serostatus. Donor age, sex, ethnicity and CMV serostatus were compiled together with the repertoire data. In a later genetic analysis, genome-wide SNP genotypes for 398 of the 666 donors were used, and that subset was treated as a discovery cohort. Rather than drawing on any new phenotypic data, the later analysis identified candidate immune exposures from TCR beta sequences and the way those sequences occurred across donors. To predict cytomegalovirus infection status, the study brought together high-throughput TCR immunosequencing, statistical association of individual TCRs with disease status, and machine learning. Of the 350 to 400 genotyped donors, about 80% fell in the genetic ancestry cluster associated with self-reported Caucasian donors. Here is what the overall study found, with its caveats: The classifier was reported to diagnose cytomegalovirus status with high specificity and sensitivity in both the original and validation cohorts. Specific HLA alleles were associated with more than 15,000 TCR beta sequences at a false discovery rate of 0.05 in a later analysis. In a later genetic analysis, a missense DCLRE1C variant was associated with V-gene and J-gene trimming of TCR beta chains, and the association was replicated in an independent cohort. It was suggested by the authors that the approach could potentially be generalized to other disease states and immunological phenotypes. Most TCR sequences were observed very rarely across donors, whereas some public TCRs were present in many individuals. Some IMGT-functional V segments, including TRBV6-2 and TRBV6-3, could not be told apart with the 87-base-pair reads, so those segments were excluded. A cluster of highly shared sequence variants was judged likely to be a technical artifact of the sequencing pipeline. A later analysis found that HLA-associated TCR beta chains were more clonally expanded and had lower generation probabilities than equally common non-associated chains. Because counts were too low, approximately 18 rarely observed V segments, including chromosome 9 orphons, were excluded from the earlier analysis of about 500 of the donors. In vitro tests confirmed that a few of the cytomegalovirus-associated TCR beta chains recognize cytomegalovirus antigens. Most CMV-associated TCR beta chains appeared to be HLA-restricted in a later analysis, and the HLA associations seemed to be driven largely by CMV exposure. The presence/absence analyses assumed that sequencing depth was roughly uniform across donors, and that assumption may not be true. A total of 164 TCR beta chains were listed by the study as associated with cytomegalovirus. A later analysis found that TCR association rates varied across HLA loci, with DRB1 alleles showing the most associated TCRs and HLA-C alleles the fewest. In an earlier analysis of approximately 590 of the donors, most TCR beta V segments were observed in productive rearrangements about 87% or about 30% of the time, broadly matching IMGT annotations. According to a later analysis, parvovirus B19, influenza, CMV and Epstein-Barr virus appeared linked to several top co-occurrence clusters. Linkage disequilibrium might explain the correlated functional status among segregating V segments, but an unknown experimental factor could not be ruled out. A further reported finding was that TCR beta sequences accurately predicted the HLA-A and HLA-B alleles for most subjects in the first cohort. Strong co-occurrence of HLA alleles, especially DR and DQ, made assigning TCR associations to individual alleles difficult. In this cohort, only TCR beta chains were sequenced, and detectable features were limited by the absence of alpha or paired-chain data. HLA typing was unavailable for some donors at each locus, so association tests used only the typed subset. In a later genetic analysis, fewer N-insertions in productive TCRs were reported among donors in an Asian-associated ancestry cluster than the roughly 700-donor mean. The only immune exposure information available for the cohort was CMV serostatus.

In total, 666 healthy bone marrow donors made up the cohort. All cohort members were sampled while nominally healthy, although unrecorded immune exposures were likely present. The donor tested CMV seronegative, placing the donor among the 350 to 400 seronegative members of the cohort. A peripheral blood sample was provided by each donor, and peripheral blood mononuclear cells were used for TCR beta sequencing. Genomic DNA extraction from the blood cell samples was performed with the Qiagen DNeasy Blood Extraction Kit. Sequencing was carried out using PBMCs. This receptor chain uses TRBV11-2 and TRBJ2-1, and the D gene may be TRBD2, 6 bases matching. The sequence was obtained from a boy younger than 18 in good health and CMV-seronegative. The CDR3 protein: CASSLRAGMSSYNEQFF. The DNA sequence follows: TGTGCCAGCAGCCTTAGAGCGGGCATGAGCTCCTACAATGAGCAGTTCTTC.